The rows below give T cell receptor beta chains drawn from one sample of a study of shared clonotypes between healthy human individuals. This table comes from immunoSEQ multiplex PCR, and its TCRdb copy is limited to in-frame clones, with some not included. The sample yields fewer than 600,000 clones, less than 85% seen once. The specimen sequenced was PBMCs. These receptors all come from a middle-aged woman in good health. Some clones in this sample may be carry-over from other donors' samples. CDR3s include the opening cysteine and the closing phenylalanine or tryptophan. The D gene is left open where the match is weak. Not all rows give a size; the values are once, few, many and, for expanded clones, a class.

cdr3_nt: TGTGCCAGTAGCCAACATGTCGGGTACAGTAAAGAGACCCAGTACTTC; cdr3_aa: CASSQHVGYSKETQYF; clone_size: -; j_call: TRBJ2-5; d_call: -; v_call: TRBV19
cdr3_nt: TGTGCCAGCAGTTTGGCTCGGTGGGACGAGCAGTACTTC; cdr3_aa: CASSLARWDEQYF; clone_size: -; j_call: TRBJ2-7; d_call: -; v_call: TRBV6-6
cdr3_nt: TGTGCCAGCAGTTACCCGGAAACCCGCTATGGCTACACCTTC; cdr3_aa: CASSYPETRYGYTF; clone_size: -; j_call: TRBJ1-2; d_call: -; v_call: TRBV6-6
cdr3_nt: TGTGCCAGCAGCTTTGGAGATACGCAGTATTTT; cdr3_aa: CASSFGDTQYF; clone_size: -; j_call: TRBJ2-3; d_call: -; v_call: TRBV5-6
cdr3_nt: TGTGCCAGTAGTCCGCCTGGCGGGTACACCGGGGAGCTGTTTTTT; cdr3_aa: CASSPPGGYTGELFF; clone_size: -; j_call: TRBJ2-2; d_call: -; v_call: TRBV19
cdr3_nt: TGTGCCAGCGGGGACTTCACCGGGGAGCTGTTTTTT; cdr3_aa: CASGDFTGELFF; clone_size: -; j_call: TRBJ2-2; d_call: -; v_call: TRBV28
cdr3_nt: TGTGCCAGCAGGGAAATACGGGGGCCGTATGGCTACACCTTC; cdr3_aa: CASREIRGPYGYTF; clone_size: few; j_call: TRBJ1-2; d_call: -; v_call: TRBV2
cdr3_nt: TGCGCCAGCAGCTCCTTCGGGACAGGGGCTGAAGCTTTCTTT; cdr3_aa: CASSSFGTGAEAFF; clone_size: -; j_call: TRBJ1-1; d_call: TRBD1; v_call: TRBV5-1
cdr3_nt: TGTGCCAGCAAAGGGCCAGGGGGTGAAGCTTTCTTT; cdr3_aa: CASKGPGGEAFF; clone_size: few; j_call: TRBJ1-1; d_call: TRBD1; v_call: TRBV6-5
cdr3_nt: TGTGCCAGCAGCGCCACTAGGAGCCATACGCAGTATTTT; cdr3_aa: CASSATRSHTQYF; clone_size: -; j_call: TRBJ2-3; d_call: -; v_call: TRBV7-2
cdr3_nt: TGTGCCAGCAGCTGGGATCCGACGGGGGCCCTGGGAGAGCAGTTCTTC; cdr3_aa: CASSWDPTGALGEQFF; clone_size: -; j_call: TRBJ2-1; d_call: -; v_call: TRBV7-2
cdr3_nt: TGTGCCAGCAGCTTATGGCCCCAGGGGGCGGGAGAGACCCAGTACTTC; cdr3_aa: CASSLWPQGAGETQYF; clone_size: -; j_call: TRBJ2-5; d_call: TRBD1; v_call: TRBV7-2
cdr3_nt: TGTGCCAGTAGAGCTGGACTGGGCACAGATACGCAGTATTTT; cdr3_aa: CASRAGLGTDTQYF; clone_size: -; j_call: TRBJ2-3; d_call: -; v_call: TRBV19
cdr3_nt: TGTGCCAGCCAGGGCTGGGGCAATCAGCCCCAGCATTTT; cdr3_aa: CASQGWGNQPQHF; clone_size: -; j_call: TRBJ1-5; d_call: -; v_call: TRBV6-6
cdr3_nt: TGTGCCAGCGGCTTGGGCGGTGAGCAGTTCTTC; cdr3_aa: CASGLGGEQFF; clone_size: -; j_call: TRBJ2-1; d_call: -; v_call: TRBV6-5
cdr3_nt: TGTGCCAGCAGCCAACGTCTAGATGGCAAAAATGAGCAGTTCTTC; cdr3_aa: CASSQRLDGKNEQFF; clone_size: few; j_call: TRBJ2-1; d_call: -; v_call: TRBV4-2
cdr3_nt: TGTGCCAGCAGCTTAGTCCCCCGGGAGGGCTACAATGAGCAGTTCTTC; cdr3_aa: CASSLVPREGYNEQFF; clone_size: -; j_call: TRBJ2-1; d_call: TRBD2; v_call: TRBV13
cdr3_nt: TGTGCCAGCAGTAGACAGGGGTGGATTGAAGCTTTCTTT; cdr3_aa: CASSRQGWIEAFF; clone_size: -; j_call: TRBJ1-1; d_call: TRBD1; v_call: TRBV7-2
cdr3_nt: TGTGCCAGCAGCTTAGCCCTGGGACAGTCTCTTTGGGGCTACACCTTC; cdr3_aa: CASSLALGQSLWGYTF; clone_size: -; j_call: TRBJ1-2; d_call: TRBD1; v_call: TRBV7-9
cdr3_nt: TGTGCCAGCAGCTTGAGCACGATCACTGAAGCTTTCTTT; cdr3_aa: CASSLSTITEAFF; clone_size: -; j_call: TRBJ1-1; d_call: -; v_call: TRBV5-6
cdr3_nt: TGTGCCAGTAGTATAGGTGGAGCAGCGGGACAATACGAGCAGTACTTC; cdr3_aa: CASSIGGAAGQYEQYF; clone_size: -; j_call: TRBJ2-7; d_call: -; v_call: TRBV19
cdr3_nt: TGTGCCAGCAGTTCTGCAGGGGGGCCTGACGACCAGTACTTC; cdr3_aa: CASSSAGGPDDQYF; clone_size: -; j_call: TRBJ2-5; d_call: -; v_call: TRBV28
cdr3_nt: TGCGCCAGCAGAGGTGAGGGGATGAACACTGAAGCTTTCTTT; cdr3_aa: CASRGEGMNTEAFF; clone_size: once; j_call: TRBJ1-1; d_call: -; v_call: TRBV10-2
cdr3_nt: TGTGCCAGCAGCGTCCCCATATCCCCGTCTAGCGGGAGCTACAATGAGCAGTTCTTC; cdr3_aa: CASSVPISPSSGSYNEQFF; clone_size: -; j_call: TRBJ2-1; d_call: TRBD2; v_call: TRBV9
cdr3_nt: TGTGCCAGTAGTCCCCGAATCGGGGGAAGTAATGAAAAACTGTTTTTT; cdr3_aa: CASSPRIGGSNEKLFF; clone_size: -; j_call: TRBJ1-4; d_call: -; v_call: TRBV19
cdr3_nt: TGTGCCAGCAGCTTCGAGGGGGATACGCAGTATTTT; cdr3_aa: CASSFEGDTQYF; clone_size: -; j_call: TRBJ2-3; d_call: -; v_call: TRBV9
cdr3_nt: TGTGCCAGCAGCAGGAACGACATTAACTACGAGCAGTACTTC; cdr3_aa: CASSRNDINYEQYF; clone_size: -; j_call: TRBJ2-7; d_call: -; v_call: TRBV13